These 2 T cell receptor beta chains came from one sample sequenced in a study of control samples from healthy donors and cancer patients. Assay: immunoSEQ multiplex PCR; the TCRdb copy retains only in-frame clones and omits some. The sample contains 150,000 or so clones, roughly 93% of which appear only once. Source material: blood. Receptor source: a man in his fifties or sixties in good health.

This rearrangement joins TRBV6-5 to TRBJ2-7, with D tentatively TRBD1 (5 bases). CDR1 and CDR2 from the germline V gene are MNHEY and SVGAGI. The CDR3 contains 15 residues. Deletions cut 9 bases from V and 4 bases from J, with 22 bases between. CDR3 residues: CASVLDKPFDYEQYF. CDR3 sequence (DNA): TGTGCCAGTGTATTGGACAAGCCGTTCGATTACGAGCAGTACTTC.

This chain uses TRBV27 with TRBJ2-2; a possible D gene is TRBD1 (7 bases). Trimming took off 8 bases at V and 1 base at J, with 14 bases between the two ends. CDR1 is MNHEY, CDR2 SMNVEV, per germline (reference sequence). CDR3 size: 15 residues. The CDR3 reads CASSRQGLNTGELFF. The CDR3 DNA follows: TGTGCCAGCTCGCGACAGGGACTGAACACCGGGGAGCTGTTTTTT.